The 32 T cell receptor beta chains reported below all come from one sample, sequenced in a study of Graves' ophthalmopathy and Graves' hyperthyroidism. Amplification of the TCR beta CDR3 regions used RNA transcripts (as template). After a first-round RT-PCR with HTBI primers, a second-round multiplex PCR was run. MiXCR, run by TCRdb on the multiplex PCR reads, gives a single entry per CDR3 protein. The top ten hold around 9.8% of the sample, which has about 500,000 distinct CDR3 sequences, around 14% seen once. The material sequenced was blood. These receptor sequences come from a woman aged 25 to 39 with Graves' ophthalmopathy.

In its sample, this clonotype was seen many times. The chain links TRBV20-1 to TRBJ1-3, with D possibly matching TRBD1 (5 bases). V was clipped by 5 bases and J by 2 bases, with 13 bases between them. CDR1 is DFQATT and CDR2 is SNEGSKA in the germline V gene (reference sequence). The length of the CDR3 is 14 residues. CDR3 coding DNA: TGCAGTGCTCGCGGACGAGGGGCTGGAAACACCATATATTTT. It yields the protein CSARGRGAGNTIYF.

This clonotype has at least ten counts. The DNA of the CDR3 is TGTGCCAGCAGCTTAGGGACACAGACCCAGTACTTC. This codes for CASSLGTQTQYF. The chain joins TRBV7-6 to TRBJ2-5, with a possible D match to TRBD1 (5 bases). In germline, CDR1 is SGHVS, CDR2 FNYEAQ. The CDR3 is 12 residues long. The V end lost 1 base, the J end lost 6 bases, and 6 bases lay between the germline ends.

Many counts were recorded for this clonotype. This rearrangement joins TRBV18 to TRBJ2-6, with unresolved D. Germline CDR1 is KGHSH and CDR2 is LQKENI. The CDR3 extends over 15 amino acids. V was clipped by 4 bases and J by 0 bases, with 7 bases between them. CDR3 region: CASSRPASGANVLTF. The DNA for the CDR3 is TGTGCCAGCTCACGACCGGCCTCTGGGGCCAACGTCCTGACTTTC.

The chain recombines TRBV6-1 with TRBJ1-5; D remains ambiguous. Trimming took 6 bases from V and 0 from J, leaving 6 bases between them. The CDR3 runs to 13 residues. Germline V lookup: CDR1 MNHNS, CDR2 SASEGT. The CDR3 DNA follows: TGTGCCAGCAGGGCCGCTAGCAATCAGCCCCAGCATTTT. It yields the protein CASRAASNQPQHF.

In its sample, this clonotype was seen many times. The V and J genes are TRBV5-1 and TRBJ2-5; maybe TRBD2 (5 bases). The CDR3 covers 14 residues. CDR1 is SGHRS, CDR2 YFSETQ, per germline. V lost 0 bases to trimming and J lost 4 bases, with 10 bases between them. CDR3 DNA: TGCGCCAGCAGCTTGGACCTAGCTCGAGAGACCCAGTACTTC. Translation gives CASSLDLARETQYF.

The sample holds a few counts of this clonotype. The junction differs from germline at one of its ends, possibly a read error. This CDR3 is CASSSPGYNSPPHF. DNA for the CDR3: TGTGCCAGCAGTTCTCCAGGGTATAATTCACCCCCCCACTTT. V and J are TRBV28 and TRBJ1-6, with D possibly being TRBD1 (5 bases). The CDR3 has 14 amino acids. Germline-derived CDR1 and CDR2 are MDHEN and SYDVKM.

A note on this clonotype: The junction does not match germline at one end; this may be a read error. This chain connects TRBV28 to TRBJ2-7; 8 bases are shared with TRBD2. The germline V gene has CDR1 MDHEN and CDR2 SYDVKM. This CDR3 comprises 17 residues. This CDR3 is CASTPTPLAVMPYDQYF. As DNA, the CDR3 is TGTGCCAGCACCCCAACCCCACTAGCGGTAATGCCCTACGATCAGTACTTC.

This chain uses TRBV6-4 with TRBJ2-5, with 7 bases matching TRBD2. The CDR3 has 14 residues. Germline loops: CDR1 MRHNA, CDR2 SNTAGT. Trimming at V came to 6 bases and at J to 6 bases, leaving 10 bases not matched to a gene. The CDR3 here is CASSPPGGVKTQYF. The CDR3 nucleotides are TGTGCCAGCAGCCCCCCTGGGGGGGTCAAGACCCAGTACTTC.

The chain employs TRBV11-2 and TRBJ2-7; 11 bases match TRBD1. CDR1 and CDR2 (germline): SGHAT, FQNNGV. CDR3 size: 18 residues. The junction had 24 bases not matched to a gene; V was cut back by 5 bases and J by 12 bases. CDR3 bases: TGTGCCAGCAGCCCTATTCTCCGTATAGGGACAGGGGGGACCTCCATGTACTTC. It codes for CASSPILRIGTGGTSMYF.

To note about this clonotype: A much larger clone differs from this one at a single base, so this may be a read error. The CDR3 DNA reads TGTGCCAGCAGCGAAAGGGTTCGAAGGGGGCAAGAGGCCCAGTACTTC. This gives the protein CASSERVRRGQEAQYF. V gene TRBV7-2 combines with J gene TRBJ2-5, with 7 bases lining up with TRBD1. This CDR3 is 16 amino acids long. The germline CDR1 and CDR2 sequences are SGHTA and FQGNSA.

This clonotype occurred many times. The chain's CDR3 is CASSLVGGGNTIYF. The CDR3 nucleotides read TGTGCCAGCAGTTTAGTCGGGGGCGGAAACACCATATATTTT. The chain couples TRBV12-3 or TRBV12-4 to TRBJ1-3, with TRBD1 as a possible D gene (6 bases). The CDR3 runs 14 residues. The V gene lost 1 base and the J gene lost 4 bases, with 8 bases spanning the gap.

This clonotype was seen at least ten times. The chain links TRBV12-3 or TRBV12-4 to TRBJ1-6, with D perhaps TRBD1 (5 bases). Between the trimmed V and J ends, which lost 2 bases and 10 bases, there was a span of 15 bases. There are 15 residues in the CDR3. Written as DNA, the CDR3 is TGTGCCAGCAGTTTATCAGGTGGGGCTGGCTCACCCCTCCACTTT. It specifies CASSLSGGAGSPLHF.

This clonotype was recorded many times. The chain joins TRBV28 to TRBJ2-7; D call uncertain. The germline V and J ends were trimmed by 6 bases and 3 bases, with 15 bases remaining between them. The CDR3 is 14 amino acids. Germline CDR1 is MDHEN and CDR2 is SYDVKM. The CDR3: CASRDLTANYEQYF. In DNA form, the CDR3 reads TGTGCCAGCAGGGATTTGACGGCTAACTACGAGCAGTACTTC.

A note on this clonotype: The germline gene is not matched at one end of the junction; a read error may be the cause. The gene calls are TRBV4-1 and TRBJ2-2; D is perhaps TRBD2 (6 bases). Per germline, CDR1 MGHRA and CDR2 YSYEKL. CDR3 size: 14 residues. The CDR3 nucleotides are TGCGCCAGCAGCGATAGACACTACACCGGGGGGCTGTTTTTT. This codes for CASSDRHYTGGLFF.

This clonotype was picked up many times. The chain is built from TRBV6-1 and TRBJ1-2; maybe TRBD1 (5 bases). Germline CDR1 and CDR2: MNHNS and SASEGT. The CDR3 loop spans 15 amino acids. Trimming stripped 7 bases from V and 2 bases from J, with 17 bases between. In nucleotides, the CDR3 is TGTGCCAGCACCCCGTTCCAGGGTTCCAACTATGGCTACACCTTC. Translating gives CASTPFQGSNYGYTF.

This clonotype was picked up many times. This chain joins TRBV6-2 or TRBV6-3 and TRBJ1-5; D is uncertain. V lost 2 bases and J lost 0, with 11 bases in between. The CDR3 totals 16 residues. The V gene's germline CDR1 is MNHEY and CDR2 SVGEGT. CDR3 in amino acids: CASSYSGADSNQPQHF. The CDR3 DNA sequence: TGTGCCAGCAGTTACAGCGGAGCCGATAGCAATCAGCCCCAGCATTTT.

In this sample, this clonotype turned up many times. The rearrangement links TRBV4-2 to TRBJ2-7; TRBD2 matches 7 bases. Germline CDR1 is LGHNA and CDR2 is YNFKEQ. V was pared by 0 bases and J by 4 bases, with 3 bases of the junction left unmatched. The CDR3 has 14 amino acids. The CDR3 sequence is CASSQDAREYEQYF. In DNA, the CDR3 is TGTGCCAGCAGCCAAGATGCGCGGGAGTACGAGCAGTACTTC.

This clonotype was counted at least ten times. This chain's CDR3 is CASSRPPPGPSPYSNQPQHF. In DNA, the CDR3 is TGTGCCAGCAGTCGGCCGCCCCCCGGGCCAAGCCCTTATAGCAATCAGCCCCAGCATTTT. The chain is built from TRBV6-4 and TRBJ1-5; no clear D. The V gene's germline CDR1 is MRHNA and CDR2 SNTAGT. V was trimmed by 5 bases and J by 0 bases, leaving 26 bases between them. This CDR3 is 20 amino acids long.

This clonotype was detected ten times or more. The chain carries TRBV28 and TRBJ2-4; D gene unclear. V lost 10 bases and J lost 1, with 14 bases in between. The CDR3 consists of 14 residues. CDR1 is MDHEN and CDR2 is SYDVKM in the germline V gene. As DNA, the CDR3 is TGTGCCACCTCACTAATCGCCGCCAAAAACATTCAGTACTTC. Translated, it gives CATSLIAAKNIQYF.

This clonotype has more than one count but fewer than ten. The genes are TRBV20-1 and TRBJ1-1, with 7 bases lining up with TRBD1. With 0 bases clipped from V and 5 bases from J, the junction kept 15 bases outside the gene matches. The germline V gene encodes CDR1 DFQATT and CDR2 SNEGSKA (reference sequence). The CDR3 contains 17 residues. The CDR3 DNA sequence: TGCAGTGCTAGAGAGGTATTGGGACAGAGGCAAAATACTGAAGCTTTCTTT. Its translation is CSAREVLGQRQNTEAFF.

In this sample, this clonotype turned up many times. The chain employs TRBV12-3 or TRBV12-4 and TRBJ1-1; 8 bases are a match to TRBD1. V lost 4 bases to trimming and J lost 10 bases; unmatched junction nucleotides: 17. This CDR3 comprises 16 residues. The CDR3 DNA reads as TGTGCCAGCAGTTATCCTTACAGGGGGGGTCAATCCGGAGCTTTCTTT. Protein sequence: CASSYPYRGGQSGAFF.

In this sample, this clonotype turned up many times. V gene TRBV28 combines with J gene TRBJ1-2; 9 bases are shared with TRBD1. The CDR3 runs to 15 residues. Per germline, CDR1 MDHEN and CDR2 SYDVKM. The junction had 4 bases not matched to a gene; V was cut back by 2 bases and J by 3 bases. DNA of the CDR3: TGTGCCAGCAGTTTAGTGGGGGACAGGGACTATGGCTACACCTTC. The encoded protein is CASSLVGDRDYGYTF.

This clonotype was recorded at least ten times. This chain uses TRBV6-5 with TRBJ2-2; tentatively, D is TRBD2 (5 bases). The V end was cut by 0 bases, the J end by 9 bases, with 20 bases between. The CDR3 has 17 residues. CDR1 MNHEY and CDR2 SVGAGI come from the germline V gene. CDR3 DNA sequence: TGTGCCAGCAGTTACTCGAAGATAGCGTGGGAGAGGAGGGAGCTGTTTTTT. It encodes CASSYSKIAWERRELFF.

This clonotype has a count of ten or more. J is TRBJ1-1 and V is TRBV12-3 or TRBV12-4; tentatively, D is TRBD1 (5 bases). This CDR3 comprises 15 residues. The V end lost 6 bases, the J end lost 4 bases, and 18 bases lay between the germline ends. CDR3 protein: CASSHWLRGGTEAFF. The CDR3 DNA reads TGTGCCAGCAGCCACTGGCTTCGGGGGGGCACTGAAGCTTTCTTT.

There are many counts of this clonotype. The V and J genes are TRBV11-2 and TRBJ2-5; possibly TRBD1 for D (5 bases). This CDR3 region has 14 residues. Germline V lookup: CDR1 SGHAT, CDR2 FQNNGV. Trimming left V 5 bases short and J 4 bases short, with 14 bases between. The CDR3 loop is CASSLSRVVETQYF. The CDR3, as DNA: TGTGCCAGCAGCCTGAGCAGGGTCGTAGAGACCCAGTACTTC.

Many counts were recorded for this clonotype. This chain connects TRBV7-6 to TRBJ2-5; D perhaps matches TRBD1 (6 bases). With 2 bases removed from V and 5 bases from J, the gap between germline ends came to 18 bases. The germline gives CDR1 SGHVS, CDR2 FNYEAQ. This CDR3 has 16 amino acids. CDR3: CASSLFGQRRGETQYF. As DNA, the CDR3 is TGTGCCAGCAGCTTATTTGGACAGCGCCGGGGTGAGACCCAGTACTTC.

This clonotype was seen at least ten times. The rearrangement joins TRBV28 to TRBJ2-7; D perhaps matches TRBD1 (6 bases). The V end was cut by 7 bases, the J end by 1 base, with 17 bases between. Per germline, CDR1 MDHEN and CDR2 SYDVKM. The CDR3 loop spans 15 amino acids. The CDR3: CASKEPHRASYEQYF. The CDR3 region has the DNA TGTGCCAGCAAAGAACCTCACAGGGCTTCCTACGAGCAGTACTTC.

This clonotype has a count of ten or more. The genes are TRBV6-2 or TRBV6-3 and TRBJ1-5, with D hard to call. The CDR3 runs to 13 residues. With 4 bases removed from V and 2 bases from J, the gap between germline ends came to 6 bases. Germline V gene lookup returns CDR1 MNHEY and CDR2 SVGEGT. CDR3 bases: TGTGCCAGCAGTTCAGGTCGCAATCAGCCCCAGCATTTT. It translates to CASSSGRNQPQHF.

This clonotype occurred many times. In nucleotides, the CDR3 is TGTGCCAGCAGCTTATCATCAGGGGCTGGAAACACCATATATTTT. Translation gives CASSLSSGAGNTIYF. This chain joins TRBV7-9 and TRBJ1-3, with D maybe TRBD1 (6 bases). The germline gives CDR1 SEHNR, CDR2 FQNEAQ (reference sequence). V lost 2 bases to trimming and J lost 2 bases, with 10 bases between them. CDR3 size: 15 residues. Drawing the rest from reference TRBV7-9 and TRBJ1-3, the complete variable domain is DTGVSQNPRHKITKRGQNVTFRCDPISEHNRLYWYRQTLGQGPEFLTYFQNEAQLEKSRLLSDRFSAERPKGSFSTLEIQRTEQGDSAMYLCASSLSSGAGNTIYFGEGSWLTVV.

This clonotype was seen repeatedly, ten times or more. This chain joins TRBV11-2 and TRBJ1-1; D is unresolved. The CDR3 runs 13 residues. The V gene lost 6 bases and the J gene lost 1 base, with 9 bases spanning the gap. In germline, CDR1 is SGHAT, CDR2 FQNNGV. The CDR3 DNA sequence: TGTGCCAGCAGTCTCGGTACGAACACTGAAGCTTTCTTT. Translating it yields CASSLGTNTEAFF. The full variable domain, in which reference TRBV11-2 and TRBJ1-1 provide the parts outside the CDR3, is EAGVAQSPRYKIIEKRQSVAFWCNPISGHATLYWYQQILGQGPKLLIQFQNNGVVDDSQLPKDRFSAERLKGVDSTLKIQPAKLEDSAVYLCASSLGTNTEAFFGQGTRLTVV.

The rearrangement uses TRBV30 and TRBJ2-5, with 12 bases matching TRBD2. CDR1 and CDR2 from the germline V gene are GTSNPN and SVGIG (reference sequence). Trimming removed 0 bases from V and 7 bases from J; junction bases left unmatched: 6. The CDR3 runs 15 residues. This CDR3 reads CAWSVASGGAGTQYF. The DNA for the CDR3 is TGTGCCTGGAGTGTAGCTAGCGGGGGGGCAGGGACCCAGTACTTC.

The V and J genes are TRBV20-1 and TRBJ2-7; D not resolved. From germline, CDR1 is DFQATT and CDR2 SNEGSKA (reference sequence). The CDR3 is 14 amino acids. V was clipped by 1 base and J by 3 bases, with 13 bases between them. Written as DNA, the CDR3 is TGCAGTGCTAGAGGACCCCTGTCCAACTACGAGCAGTACTTC. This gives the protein CSARGPLSNYEQYF.